Reported below is one T cell receptor beta chain. This is likely a read error, given that the CDR3 carries no conserved phenylalanine or tryptophan at its end. This CDR3 has 11 amino acids. Germline CDR1 SGHDT, CDR2 YYEEEE. Trimming took 3 bases from V and 6 from J, leaving 6 bases between them. This sample was taken from a study of molecular identifiers for immune sequencing clone quantification. In TCRdb, the PCR reads were re-called with MiXCR into one record per CDR3 protein. The sample lists about half a million distinct CDR3 sequences, less than 30% occurring once. Sequencing input: naive CD8+ T cells from blood, with Jurkat cell RNA spiked in. Subset meaning: FACS-sorted CD8+CD4-CCR7+CD45RA+ naive T cells. The chain recombines TRBV5-6 with TRBJ2-5; the D is unclear. This sequence was found in a human donor in good health. Some libraries in this study had Jurkat cell RNA spiked in. The CDR3 reads CASSSLQTQYI. The CDR3 DNA reads TGTGCCAGCAGCTCGCTACAGACCCAGTACATC.